A selection of T cell receptor beta chains follows, all from one sample in a study of PD-1 blockade in classical Hodgkin lymphoma. Data came from immunoSEQ multiplex PCR; TCRdb stores just in-frame clones and leaves some out. The sample records roughly 15,000 clones, about 66% being singletons. Sequencing used peripheral blood mononuclear cells (PBMCs), obtained before the second cycle of nivolumab. The receptors shown here come from a human donor with classical Hodgkin lymphoma. Each CDR3 is given with its conserved first and last residue. D genes are given only for firm matches. Rows give clone size only sometimes, using once, few, many, or a class for an expanded clone.

CDR3aa,CDR3nt,v_gene,abundance,j_gene,d_gene
CASSLLQETQYF,TGCGCCAGCAGCTTACTACAAGAGACCCAGTACTTC,TRBV5-1,-,TRBJ2-5,-
CAWKPRGSSNQPQHF,TGTGCCTGGAAGCCCCGGGGGAGTAGCAATCAGCCCCAGCATTTT,TRBV30,-,TRBJ1-5,-
CASSEGQQLAKNIQYF,TGTGCCAGCAGTGAAGGGCAGCAACTAGCCAAAAACATTCAGTACTTC,TRBV2,-,TRBJ2-4,-
CASSGLAKNIQYF,TGTGCCAGCAGCGGGCTAGCCAAAAACATTCAGTACTTC,TRBV27,few,TRBJ2-4,-
CASSPHPGTGGYNEQFF,TGTGCCAGCAGCCCCCACCCTGGTACGGGAGGCTACAATGAGCAGTTCTTC,TRBV4-2,-,TRBJ2-1,TRBD2
CASTATVINNEQFF,TGTGCCAGCACGGCGACGGTGATAAACAATGAGCAGTTCTTC,TRBV2,-,TRBJ2-1,-
CASSGSGGETQYF,TGTGCCAGCAGTGGGTCTGGGGGAGAGACCCAGTACTTC,TRBV2,-,TRBJ2-5,-
CAISELGLADGRTDTQYF,TGTGCCATCAGTGAATTGGGACTAGCGGACGGGCGCACAGATACGCAGTATTTT,TRBV10-3,-,TRBJ2-3,TRBD2
CASRITGSGELFF,TGTGCCAGCAGGATAACAGGTTCCGGGGAGCTGTTTTTT,TRBV27,once,TRBJ2-2,-
CASSLAGQGANTYGYTF,TGCGCCAGCAGCTTGGCGGGACAGGGGGCCAATACCTATGGCTACACCTTC,TRBV5-1,few,TRBJ1-2,TRBD1
CASSLTPREDTQYF,TGCGCCAGCAGCTTGACTCCCAGAGAAGATACGCAGTATTTT,TRBV5-1,-,TRBJ2-3,-
CASSIDANEQFF,TGTGCCAGTAGTATAGACGCGAATGAGCAGTTCTTC,TRBV19,-,TRBJ2-1,-
CATSEGLAGGYEQYF,TGTGCCACCAGCGAGGGACTAGCGGGAGGTTACGAGCAGTACTTC,TRBV15,-,TRBJ2-7,TRBD2
CASSPPSGYRLLGGYTF,TGTGCCAGCTCACCACCGTCGGGATACAGGTTGCTAGGTGGCTACACCTTC,TRBV18,-,TRBJ1-2,-
CASRPEGFEAFF,TGTGCCAGTAGGCCCGAGGGCTTTGAAGCTTTCTTT,TRBV19,medium-sized,TRBJ1-1,-
CASSIDFHEQFF,TGTGCCAGTAGTATAGATTTCCATGAGCAGTTCTTC,TRBV19,medium-sized,TRBJ2-1,-
CASSVDSERMNTEAFF,TGTGCCAGCAGCGTAGATTCGGAAAGAATGAACACTGAAGCTTTCTTT,TRBV9,once,TRBJ1-1,-
CASTYNRGNTGELFF,TGTGCCAGCACCTATAACAGGGGGAACACCGGGGAGCTGTTTTTT,TRBV6-6,-,TRBJ2-2,TRBD1
CASSIAGVGADTQYF,TGTGCCAGTAGTATAGCAGGCGTAGGGGCAGATACGCAGTATTTT,TRBV19,-,TRBJ2-3,-
CASSPRAREYEQFF,TGTGCCAGCTCACCAAGGGCGAGGGAGTATGAGCAGTTCTTC,TRBV18,-,TRBJ2-1,-
CASSPIRTSAVVAVNEQFF,TGTGCCAGCAGCCCAATCCGAACTAGCGCTGTCGTTGCGGTGAATGAGCAGTTCTTC,TRBV28,-,TRBJ2-1,TRBD2
CASSPLASSYEQYF,TGCGCCAGCAGCCCGCTAGCGAGCTCCTACGAGCAGTACTTC,TRBV4-1,-,TRBJ2-7,-
CASSKRGTSGSYNEQFF,TGTGCCAGCAGCAAAAGAGGGACTAGCGGCTCCTACAATGAGCAGTTCTTC,TRBV21-1,-,TRBJ2-1,-
CASSQRTGQGSPLHF,TGTGCCAGCAGTCAAAGGACAGGGCAGGGTTCACCCCTCCACTTT,TRBV6-1,few,TRBJ1-6,TRBD1
CASARSGWNTEAFF,TGTGCCAGCGCGCGATCAGGGTGGAACACTGAAGCTTTCTTT,TRBV2,few,TRBJ1-1,-
CASRRGGQGYQAAYEQYF,TGTGCCAGCAGAAGAGGGGGACAGGGGTATCAGGCGGCCTACGAGCAGTACTTC,TRBV28,once,TRBJ2-7,TRBD1
CASSLGELYGYTF,TGTGCCAGCAGTTTAGGGGAACTCTATGGCTACACCTTC,TRBV28,-,TRBJ1-2,-
CASSSSTDRTNSPLHF,TGTGCCAGCAGCTCCTCCACGGACAGGACTAATTCACCCCTCCACTTT,TRBV5-4,-,TRBJ1-6,TRBD1
CASSPGPLGRANVLTF,TGTGCCAGCAGTCCAGGTCCGTTGGGGCGAGCCAACGTCCTGACTTTC,TRBV7-3,-,TRBJ2-6,-
CASSFRGRGEQYF,TGTGCCAGCAGCTTCCGCGGGAGGGGCGAGCAGTACTTC,TRBV13,-,TRBJ2-7,TRBD2
CATAEVPEGGYTF,TGTGCCACCGCCGAGGTCCCTGAAGGTGGCTACACCTTC,TRBV19,-,TRBJ1-2,-
CASSAQGRGRGGEQYF,TGTGCCAGCTCGGCACAGGGGCGAGGGAGGGGCGGGGAGCAGTACTTC,TRBV5-6,-,TRBJ2-7,-
CASQRGRGDTEAFF,TGTGCCAGTCAGCGGGGTAGGGGAGACACTGAAGCTTTCTTT,TRBV18,few,TRBJ1-1,-
CASSLGGSGRLLYNEQFF,TGTGCCAGCAGCTTAGGGGGTAGCGGGAGACTTTTATACAATGAGCAGTTCTTC,TRBV7-8,-,TRBJ2-1,TRBD2
CASSSAGTGLHEQYF,TGTGCCAGCAGCTCGGCGGGGACAGGGTTACACGAGCAGTACTTC,TRBV7-2,-,TRBJ2-7,TRBD1
CASSEAPRLLYNEQFF,TGTGCCAGCAGTGAAGCGCCCAGGCTCCTATACAATGAGCAGTTCTTC,TRBV2,-,TRBJ2-1,-
CASSLERARDTEAFF,TGCGCCAGCAGCTTGGAACGGGCTCGGGACACTGAAGCTTTCTTT,TRBV5-1,-,TRBJ1-1,-
CASSEVRGQETQYF,TGTGCCAGCAGTGAAGTCAGGGGGCAGGAGACCCAGTACTTC,TRBV6-1,-,TRBJ2-5,TRBD1
CSAPRNTEAFF,TGCAGTGCTCCCCGGAACACTGAAGCTTTCTTT,TRBV20-1,once,TRBJ1-1,-
CASSLGPGLYEQYF,TGTGCCAGCAGCTTAGGGCCGGGACTTTACGAGCAGTACTTC,TRBV7-7,-,TRBJ2-7,-
CASSQATGLRIANYGYTF,TGCGCCAGCAGCCAAGCCACGGGACTGAGAATAGCTAACTATGGCTACACCTTC,TRBV4-1,few,TRBJ1-2,-
CASSLEGNFGNTIYF,TGTGCCAGCAGCTTAGAGGGGAATTTTGGAAACACCATATATTTT,TRBV11-2,-,TRBJ1-3,-
CASGRALRTYNEQFF,TGTGCCAGCGGGAGGGCCCTCCGGACGTACAATGAGCAGTTCTTC,TRBV9,-,TRBJ2-1,TRBD2
CASSQVTGGIPGGYTF,TGTGCCAGCAGCCAGGTGACAGGGGGCATTCCGGGTGGCTACACCTTC,TRBV14,-,TRBJ1-2,TRBD1
CASSYLQGNTEAFF,TGTGCCAGCAGTTACTTGCAGGGGAACACTGAAGCTTTCTTT,TRBV6-5,-,TRBJ1-1,-
CASSASPGPPDNEQFF,TGTGCCAGCAGCGCTAGCCCAGGGCCTCCGGACAATGAGCAGTTCTTC,TRBV9,-,TRBJ2-1,-
CSVATGLGTEAFF,TGCAGCGTTGCTACGGGTTTAGGCACTGAAGCTTTCTTT,TRBV29-1,-,TRBJ1-1,-
CASSSSGTGAYGYTF,TGTGCCAGCAGCTCAAGCGGGACAGGGGCCTATGGCTACACCTTC,TRBV7-3,-,TRBJ1-2,TRBD1
CASSLVYHPRADGNTIYF,TGTGCCAGCAGCTTGGTGTATCACCCTCGGGCCGATGGAAACACCATATATTTT,TRBV5-5,few,TRBJ1-3,-
CASIPSGARGEKLFF,TGTGCCAGCATTCCCAGCGGGGCGAGGGGGGAAAAACTGTTTTTT,TRBV28,-,TRBJ1-4,-
CASSNSWEEQYF,TGTGCCAGCAGCAATAGTTGGGAGGAGCAGTACTTC,TRBV27,-,TRBJ2-7,-
CASSKAPMDTGRSYNEQFF,TGTGCCAGCAGCAAAGCCCCCATGGATACAGGGAGAAGCTACAATGAGCAGTTCTTC,TRBV21-1,-,TRBJ2-1,-
CASSQEGLAGFYEQYF,TGTGCCAGCAGCCAAGAAGGGCTAGCGGGATTCTACGAGCAGTACTTC,TRBV4-2,-,TRBJ2-7,TRBD2
CASSLFARGRGTEAFF,TGTGCCAGCAGTTTATTTGCCAGGGGGCGCGGCACTGAAGCTTTCTTT,TRBV27,-,TRBJ1-1,TRBD1
CATAGQGNYGYTF,TGTGCCACCGCTGGACAGGGTAACTATGGCTACACCTTC,TRBV19,-,TRBJ1-2,TRBD1
CASSPRGFDKMYQPQHF,TGTGCCAGCAGCCCCAGGGGCTTCGACAAGATGTATCAGCCCCAGCATTTT,TRBV28,-,TRBJ1-5,-
CASGSRDLSGANVLTF,TGTGCCAGCGGGTCCCGGGACTTGTCTGGGGCCAACGTCCTGACTTTC,TRBV27,-,TRBJ2-6,-
CAWSGAMGDNQPQHF,TGTGCCTGGAGTGGGGCAATGGGGGACAATCAGCCCCAGCATTTT,TRBV30,-,TRBJ1-5,-
CASREYSGGGYEQYF,TGTGCCAGCAGGGAGTATTCAGGTGGGGGTTACGAGCAGTACTTC,TRBV2,-,TRBJ2-7,-